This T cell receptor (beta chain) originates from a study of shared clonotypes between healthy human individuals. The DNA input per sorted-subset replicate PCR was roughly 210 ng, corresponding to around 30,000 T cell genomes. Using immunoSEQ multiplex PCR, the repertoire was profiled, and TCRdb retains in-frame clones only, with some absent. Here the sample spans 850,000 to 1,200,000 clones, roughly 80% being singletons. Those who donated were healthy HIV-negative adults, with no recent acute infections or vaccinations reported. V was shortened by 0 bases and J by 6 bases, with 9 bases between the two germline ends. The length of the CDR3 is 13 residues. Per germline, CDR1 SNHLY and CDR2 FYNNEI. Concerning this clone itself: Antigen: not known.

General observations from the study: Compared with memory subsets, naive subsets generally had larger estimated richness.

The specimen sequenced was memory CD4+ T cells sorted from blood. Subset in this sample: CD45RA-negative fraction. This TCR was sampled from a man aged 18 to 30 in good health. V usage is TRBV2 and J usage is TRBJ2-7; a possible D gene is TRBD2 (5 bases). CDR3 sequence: CASSEAMGAEQYF. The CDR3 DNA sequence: TGTGCCAGCAGTGAAGCGATGGGAGCCGAGCAGTACTTC.